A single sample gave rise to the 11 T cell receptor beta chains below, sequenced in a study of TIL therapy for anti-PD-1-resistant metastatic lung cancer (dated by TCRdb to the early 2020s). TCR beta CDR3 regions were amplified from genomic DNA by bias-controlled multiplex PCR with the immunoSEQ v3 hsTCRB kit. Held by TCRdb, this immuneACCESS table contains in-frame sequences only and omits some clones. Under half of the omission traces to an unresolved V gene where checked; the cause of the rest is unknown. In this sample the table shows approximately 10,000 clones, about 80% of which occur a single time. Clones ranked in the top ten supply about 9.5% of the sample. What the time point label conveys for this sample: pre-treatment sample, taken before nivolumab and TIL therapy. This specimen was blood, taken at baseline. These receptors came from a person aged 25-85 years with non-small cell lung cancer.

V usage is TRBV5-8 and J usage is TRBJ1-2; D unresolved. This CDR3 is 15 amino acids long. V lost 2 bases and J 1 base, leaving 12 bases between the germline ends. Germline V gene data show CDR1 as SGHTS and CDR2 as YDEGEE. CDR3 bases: TGTGCCAGCAGCTTCCCGGGGATCGGTAACTATGGCTACACCTTC. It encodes CASSFPGIGNYGYTF.

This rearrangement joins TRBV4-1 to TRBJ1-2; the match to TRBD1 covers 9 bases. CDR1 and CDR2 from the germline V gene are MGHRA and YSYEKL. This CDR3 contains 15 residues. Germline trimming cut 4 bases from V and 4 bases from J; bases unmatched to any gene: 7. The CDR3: CASSPLGQGPYGYTF. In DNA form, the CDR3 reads TGCGCCAGCAGCCCGCTGGGACAGGGCCCCTATGGCTACACCTTC.

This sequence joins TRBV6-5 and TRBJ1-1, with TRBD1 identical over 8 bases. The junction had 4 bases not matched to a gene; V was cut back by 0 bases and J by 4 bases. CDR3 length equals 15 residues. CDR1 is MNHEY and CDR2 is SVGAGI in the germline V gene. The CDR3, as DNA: TGTGCCAGCAGTTACTCGGACAGGGTTGGCACTGAAGCTTTCTTT. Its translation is CASSYSDRVGTEAFF.

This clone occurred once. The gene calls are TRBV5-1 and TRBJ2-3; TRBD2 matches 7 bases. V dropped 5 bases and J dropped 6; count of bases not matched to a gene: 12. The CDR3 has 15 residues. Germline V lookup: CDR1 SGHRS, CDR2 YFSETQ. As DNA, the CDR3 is TGCGCCAGCAGACTGGCGGGAGCGCTCTTGGATACGCAGTATTTT. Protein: CASRLAGALLDTQYF. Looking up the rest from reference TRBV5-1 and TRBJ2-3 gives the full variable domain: KAGVTQTPRYLIKTRGQQVTLSCSPISGHRSVSWYQQTPGQGLQFLFEYFSETQRNKGNFPGRFSGRQFSNSRSEMNVSTLELGDSALYLCASRLAGALLDTQYFGPGTRLTVL.

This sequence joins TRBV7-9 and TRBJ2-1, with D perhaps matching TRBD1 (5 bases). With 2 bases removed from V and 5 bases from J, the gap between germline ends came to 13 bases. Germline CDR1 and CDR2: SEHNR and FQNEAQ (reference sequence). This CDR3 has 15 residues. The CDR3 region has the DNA TGTGCCAGCAGCTTAAAATTAGGGGTCAACAATGAGCAGTTCTTC. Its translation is CASSLKLGVNNEQFF.

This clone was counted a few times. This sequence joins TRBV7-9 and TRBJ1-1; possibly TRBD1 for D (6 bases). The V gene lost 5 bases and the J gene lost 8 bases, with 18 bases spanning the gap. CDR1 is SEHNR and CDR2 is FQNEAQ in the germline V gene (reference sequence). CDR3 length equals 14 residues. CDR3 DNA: TGTGCCAGCAGCCCCGGTGGGGGGCTCCCCGAAGCTTTCTTT. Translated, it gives CASSPGGGLPEAFF.

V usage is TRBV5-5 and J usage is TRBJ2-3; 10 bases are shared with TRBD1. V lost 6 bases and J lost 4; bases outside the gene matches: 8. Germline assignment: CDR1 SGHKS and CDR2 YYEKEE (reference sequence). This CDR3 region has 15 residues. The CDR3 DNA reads TGTGCCAGCACCCCGGGACAGGGGAGGGCAGATACGCAGTATTTT. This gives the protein CASTPGQGRADTQYF.

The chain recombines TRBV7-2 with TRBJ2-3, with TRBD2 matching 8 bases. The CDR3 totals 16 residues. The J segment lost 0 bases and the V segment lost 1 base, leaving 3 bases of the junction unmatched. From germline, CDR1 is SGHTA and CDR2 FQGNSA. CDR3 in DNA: TGTGCCAGCAGCTTAGGTAGCGGGGCTAGCACAGATACGCAGTATTTT. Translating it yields CASSLGSGASTDTQYF.

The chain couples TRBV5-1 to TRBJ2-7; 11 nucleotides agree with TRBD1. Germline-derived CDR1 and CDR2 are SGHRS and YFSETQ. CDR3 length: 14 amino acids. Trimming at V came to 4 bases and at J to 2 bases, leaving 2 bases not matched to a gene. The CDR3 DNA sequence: TGCGCCAGCAGCCCGGGACAGGGGGCCTACGAGCAGTACTTC. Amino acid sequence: CASSPGQGAYEQYF.

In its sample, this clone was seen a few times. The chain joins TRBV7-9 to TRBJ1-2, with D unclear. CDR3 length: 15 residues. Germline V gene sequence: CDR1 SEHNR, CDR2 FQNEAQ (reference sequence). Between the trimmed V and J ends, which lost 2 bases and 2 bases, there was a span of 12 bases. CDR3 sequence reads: CASSLTSTANYGYTF. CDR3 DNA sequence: TGTGCCAGCAGCTTAACCAGTACAGCAAACTATGGCTACACCTTC.

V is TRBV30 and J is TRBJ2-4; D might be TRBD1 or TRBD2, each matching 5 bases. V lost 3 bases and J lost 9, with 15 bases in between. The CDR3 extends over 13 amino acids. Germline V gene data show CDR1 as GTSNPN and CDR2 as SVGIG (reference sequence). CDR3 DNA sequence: TGTGCCTGGAGGCCCGGGGCCGGCGGCATTCAGTACTTC. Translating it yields CAWRPGAGGIQYF.